A selection of T cell receptor beta chains follows, all from one sample in a study of OX40 agonist ivuxolimab in advanced cancers. Repertoires were generated with immunoSEQ multiplex PCR, while TCRdb's copy carries only in-frame clones and drops some. This repertoire shows over 15,000 clones, 65% to 90% found once; its top ten account for around 15%. This material consisted of CD4+ or CD8+ T cells sorted from blood, taken in a trial of the OX40 agonist ivuxolimab. These receptor sequences come from an adult with an advanced solid tumor such as melanoma, head and neck, liver or kidney cancer. Each CDR3 is given with its conserved first and last residue. A D gene is named only where the DNA matches it firmly. Not all rows give a size; the values are once, few, many and, for expanded clones, a class.

v_gene	abundance	j_gene	d_gene	CDR3nt	CDR3aa
TRBV28	-	TRBJ1-4	TRBD1	TGTGCCAGCAGTTTATTTGTGGGCTTGGGACAGGTGGAACCTAATGAAAAACTGTTTTTT	CASSLFVGLGQVEPNEKLFF
TRBV30	once	TRBJ1-1	TRBD1	TGTGCCTACACCCTTGGGGGACAGGGGTCGCTCGACACTGAAGCTTTCTTT	CAYTLGGQGSLDTEAFF
TRBV9	-	TRBJ2-2	TRBD1	TGTGCCAGCAGCCTCCGAGCGGACAGGGTTTACACCGGGGAGCTGTTTTTT	CASSLRADRVYTGELFF
TRBV19	-	TRBJ2-7	-	TGTGCCAGTTCCACCGGGACACCGACTTCCTACGAGCAGTACTTC	CASSTGTPTSYEQYF
TRBV7-2	-	TRBJ2-4	-	TGTGCCAGCAGCCGCGGGGGCGCGGGGCTGAACATTCAGTACTTC	CASSRGGAGLNIQYF
TRBV30	once	TRBJ1-5	-	TGTGCCTGGAGTGTAGGGGGCAATCAGCCCCAGCATTTT	CAWSVGGNQPQHF
TRBV6-1	-	TRBJ1-1	-	TGTGCCAGCAGTGGGCACAGGGACTCTTTCTTT	CASSGHRDSFF
TRBV7-3	-	TRBJ2-3	-	TGTGCCAGCAGCTTAATCGGCGTAGCGGTTAGCACAGATACGCAGTATTTT	CASSLIGVAVSTDTQYF
TRBV9	few	TRBJ1-5	-	TGTGCCAGCAGCGTAAACAGTCAGCTCAATCAGCCCCAGCATTTT	CASSVNSQLNQPQHF
TRBV28	-	TRBJ1-3	-	TGTGCCAGCAGTTATAATACAGTCTCTGGAAACACCATATATTTT	CASSYNTVSGNTIYF
TRBV28	-	TRBJ1-6	-	TGTGCCAGTACCGGGACAAGCCTCCACTTT	CASTGTSLHF
TRBV5-5	-	TRBJ2-7	TRBD2	TGTGCCAGCAGCTTGGGAATAGCGGGGGATAACCCCGCCGAGCAGTACTTC	CASSLGIAGDNPAEQYF
TRBV18	-	TRBJ2-7	TRBD2	TGTGCCAGCTCACCACTTTCCGGTCGGGGGGGTAGCGACCAGTACTTC	CASSPLSGRGGSDQYF
TRBV28	-	TRBJ1-6	TRBD1	TGTGCCAGCAGTTTTTATTTGGGACAGGGGCCTTCACCCCTCCACTTT	CASSFYLGQGPSPLHF
TRBV6-5	-	TRBJ2-7	-	TGTGCCAGATGGCCCTACGAGCAGTACTTC	CARWPYEQYF
TRBV28	-	TRBJ1-4	-	TGTGCCGCGGGAGGTGGGACTAATGAAAAACTGTTTTTT	CAAGGGTNEKLFF
TRBV6-6	-	TRBJ2-2	TRBD1	TGTGCCAGCAGTTACGACAGGGTAAACACCGGGGAGCTGTTTTTT	CASSYDRVNTGELFF
TRBV7-8	-	TRBJ2-3	TRBD2	TGTGCCAGCAGCTTTGCGGGAGTAATGACAGATACGCAGTATTTT	CASSFAGVMTDTQYF
TRBV11-2	-	TRBJ2-1	-	TGTGCCAGCAGCTTTGGCCCGGGGTCCTACAATGAGCAGTTCTTC	CASSFGPGSYNEQFF
TRBV30	-	TRBJ2-5	-	TGTGCCTGGAGTGTACGAGTTACTCCAGAGACCCAGTACTTC	CAWSVRVTPETQYF
TRBV10-1	-	TRBJ2-1	-	TGCGCCAGCAGCGATTCCGGGGACAATGAGCAGTTCTTC	CASSDSGDNEQFF
TRBV5-5	-	TRBJ2-7	-	TGTGCCAGCAGCTTTACCAGCCTATACGAGCAGTACTTC	CASSFTSLYEQYF
TRBV7-2	-	TRBJ2-3	-	TGTGCCAGCAGCCCCCCCGGGGGTAGGGATACGCAGTATTTT	CASSPPGGRDTQYF
TRBV5-1	-	TRBJ1-5	TRBD1	TGCGCCAGCAGCAGGGCAGGGGGACAGCCCCAGCATTTT	CASSRAGGQPQHF
TRBV7-9	-	TRBJ2-2	TRBD1	TGTGCCAGCAGCTTAATTACAGGGGATACCGGGGAGCTGTTTTTT	CASSLITGDTGELFF
TRBV25-1	-	TRBJ2-7	-	TGTGCCAGCAGGAAAGATCCCTCCTACGAGCAGTACTTC	CASRKDPSYEQYF
TRBV5-1	-	TRBJ2-7	-	TGCGCCAGCAGCTTGGAAGGGGTGCGCTACGAGCAGTACTTC	CASSLEGVRYEQYF
TRBV28	once	TRBJ1-2	-	TGTGCCAGCAGATTCACTGGGACATCTATGAGGGACTATGGCTACACCTTC	CASRFTGTSMRDYGYTF
TRBV29-1	-	TRBJ2-2	-	TGCAGCGTCCGACACGTCTCTAACACCGGGGAGCTGTTTTTT	CSVRHVSNTGELFF
TRBV7-2	-	TRBJ2-4	TRBD2	TGTGCCAGCAGCCCAGGACTAGCGGCCCCTCTTCAGTACTTC	CASSPGLAAPLQYF
TRBV28	-	TRBJ2-3	TRBD2	TGTGCCACCCGGCCAGGCGGGAGTAGGGCAGATACGCAGTATTTT	CATRPGGSRADTQYF
TRBV7-3	-	TRBJ2-1	TRBD2	TGTGCCAGCAGCGACCGGGGGGGCCTTCTCAATGAGCAGTTCTTC	CASSDRGGLLNEQFF
TRBV7-8	once	TRBJ2-3	TRBD1	TGTGCCAGCTGCAGGGGGCGTCAAGATACGCAGTATTTT	CASCRGRQDTQYF
TRBV5-6	-	TRBJ2-5	-	TGTGCCAGCAGCTTGTGGAGGGGGGCCCAAAAGACCCAGTACTTC	CASSLWRGAQKTQYF
TRBV11-2	-	TRBJ1-1	-	TGTGCCAGCAGCCCGCGGGTCTTACCGAACACTGAAGCTTTCTTT	CASSPRVLPNTEAFF
TRBV2	-	TRBJ1-5	-	TGTGCCAGCAGTGTGCGGGTCCAGCCCCAGCATTTT	CASSVRVQPQHF
TRBV7-6	-	TRBJ2-1	-	TGTGCCAGCAGCTTAAGGGCTAGCTGGGGCAATGAGCAGTTCTTC	CASSLRASWGNEQFF
TRBV6-1	-	TRBJ2-5	TRBD2	TGTGCCAGCGCTTGGACTAGACAAGAGACCCAGTACTTC	CASAWTRQETQYF
TRBV19	-	TRBJ2-3	-	TGTGCCAGTAGTAGAGGGGTAGGCGTGGAGTACACAGATACGCAGTATTTT	CASSRGVGVEYTDTQYF
TRBV19	-	TRBJ1-2	-	TGTGCCAGTAGTTTAACAGGGACCGGCTACACCTTC	CASSLTGTGYTF